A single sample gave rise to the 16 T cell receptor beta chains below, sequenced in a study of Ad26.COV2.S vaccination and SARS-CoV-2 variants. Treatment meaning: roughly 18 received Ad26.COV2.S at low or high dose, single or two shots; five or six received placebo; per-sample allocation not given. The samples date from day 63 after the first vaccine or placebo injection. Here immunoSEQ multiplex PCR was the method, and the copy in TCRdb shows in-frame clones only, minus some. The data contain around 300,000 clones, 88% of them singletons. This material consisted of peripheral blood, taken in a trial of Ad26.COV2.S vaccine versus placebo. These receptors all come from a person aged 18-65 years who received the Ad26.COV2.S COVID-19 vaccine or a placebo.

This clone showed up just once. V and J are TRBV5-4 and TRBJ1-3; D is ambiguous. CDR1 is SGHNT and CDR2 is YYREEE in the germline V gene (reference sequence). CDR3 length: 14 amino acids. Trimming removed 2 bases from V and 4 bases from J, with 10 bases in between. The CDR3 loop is CASSFGRWGNTIYF. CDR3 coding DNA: TGTGCCAGCAGCTTCGGGAGGTGGGGAAACACCATATATTTT.

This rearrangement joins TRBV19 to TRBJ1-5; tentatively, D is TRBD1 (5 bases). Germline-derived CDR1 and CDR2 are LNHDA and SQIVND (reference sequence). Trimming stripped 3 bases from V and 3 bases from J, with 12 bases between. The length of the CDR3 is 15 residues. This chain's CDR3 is CASSIQGGYNQPQHF. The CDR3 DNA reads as TGTGCCAGTAGTATCCAGGGAGGGTACAATCAGCCCCAGCATTTT. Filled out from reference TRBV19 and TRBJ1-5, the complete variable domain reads DGGITQSPKYLFRKEGQNVTLSCEQNLNHDAMYWYRQDPGQGLRLIYYSQIVNDFQKGDIAEGYSVSREKKESFPLTVTSAQKNPTAFYLCASSIQGGYNQPQHFGDGTRLSIL.

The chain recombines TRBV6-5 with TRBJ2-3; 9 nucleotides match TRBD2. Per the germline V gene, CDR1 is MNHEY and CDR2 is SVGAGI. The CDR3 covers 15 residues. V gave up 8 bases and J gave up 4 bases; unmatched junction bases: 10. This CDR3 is CASLRGGSSADTQYF. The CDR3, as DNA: TGTGCCAGCTTGCGGGGGGGCAGTAGCGCAGATACGCAGTATTTT.

CDR3 nucleotide sequence: TGCGCCAGCAGCTTGGCCAGGTTTGGCACTGAAGCTTTCTTT. This translates into CASSLARFGTEAFF. V gene TRBV5-1 combines with J gene TRBJ1-1, with D unclear. V was shortened by 0 bases and J by 4 bases, with 10 bases between the two germline ends. The CDR3 contains 14 residues. The V gene's germline CDR1 is SGHRS and CDR2 YFSETQ.

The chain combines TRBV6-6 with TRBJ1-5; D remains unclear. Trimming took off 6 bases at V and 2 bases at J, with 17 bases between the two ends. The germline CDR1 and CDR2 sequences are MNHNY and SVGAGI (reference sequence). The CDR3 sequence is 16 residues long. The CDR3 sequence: CASSPIDTQGNQPQHF. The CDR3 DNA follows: TGTGCCAGCAGCCCAATAGACACTCAGGGCAATCAGCCCCAGCATTTT.

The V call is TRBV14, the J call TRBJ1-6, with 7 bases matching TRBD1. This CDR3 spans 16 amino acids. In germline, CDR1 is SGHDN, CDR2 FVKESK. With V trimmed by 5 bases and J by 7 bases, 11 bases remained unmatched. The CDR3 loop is CASSSPRTGQNSPLHF. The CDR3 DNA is TGTGCCAGCAGCTCCCCCCGGACAGGCCAGAATTCACCCCTCCACTTT.

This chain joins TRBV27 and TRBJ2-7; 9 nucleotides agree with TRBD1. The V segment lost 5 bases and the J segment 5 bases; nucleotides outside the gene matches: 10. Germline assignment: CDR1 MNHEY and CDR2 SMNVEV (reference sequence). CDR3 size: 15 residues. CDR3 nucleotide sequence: TGTGCCAGCAGTAACCCGGGACAGGGAATTCACGAGCAGTACTTC. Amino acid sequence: CASSNPGQGIHEQYF.

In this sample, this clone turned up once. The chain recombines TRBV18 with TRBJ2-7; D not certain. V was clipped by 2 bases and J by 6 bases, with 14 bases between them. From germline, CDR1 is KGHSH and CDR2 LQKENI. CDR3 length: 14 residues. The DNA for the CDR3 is TGTGCCAGCTCACCAGGGTCCACATCGTCCGAGCAGTACTTC. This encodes CASSPGSTSSEQYF.

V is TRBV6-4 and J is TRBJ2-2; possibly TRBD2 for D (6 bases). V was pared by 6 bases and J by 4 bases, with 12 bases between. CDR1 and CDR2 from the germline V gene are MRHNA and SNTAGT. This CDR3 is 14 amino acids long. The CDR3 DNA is TGTGCCAGCAGCCCGGGACTCTCCACCGGGGAGCTGTTTTTT. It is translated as CASSPGLSTGELFF.

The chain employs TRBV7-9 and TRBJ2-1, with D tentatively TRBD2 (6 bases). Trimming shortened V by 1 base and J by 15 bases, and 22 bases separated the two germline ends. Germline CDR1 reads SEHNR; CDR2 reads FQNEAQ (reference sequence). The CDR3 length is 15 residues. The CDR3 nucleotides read TGTGCCAGCAGCTTAGATAATCTCGTCACCGGGACTGGGTTCTTC. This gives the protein CASSLDNLVTGTGFF. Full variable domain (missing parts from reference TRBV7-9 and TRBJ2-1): DTGVSQNPRHKITKRGQNVTFRCDPISEHNRLYWYRQTLGQGPEFLTYFQNEAQLEKSRLLSDRFSAERPKGSFSTLEIQRTEQGDSAMYLCASSLDNLVTGTGFFGPGTRLTVL.

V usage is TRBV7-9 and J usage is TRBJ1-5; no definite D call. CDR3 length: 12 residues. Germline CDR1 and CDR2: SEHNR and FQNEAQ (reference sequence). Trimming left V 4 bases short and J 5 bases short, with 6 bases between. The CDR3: CASSSLDQPQHF. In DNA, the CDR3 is TGTGCCAGCAGCTCCCTGGATCAGCCCCAGCATTTT.

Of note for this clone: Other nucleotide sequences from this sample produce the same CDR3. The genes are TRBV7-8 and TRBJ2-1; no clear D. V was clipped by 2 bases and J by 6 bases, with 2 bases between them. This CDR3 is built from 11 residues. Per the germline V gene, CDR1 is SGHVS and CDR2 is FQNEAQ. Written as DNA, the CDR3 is TGTGCCAGCAGCTTACTCAATGAGCAGTTCTTC. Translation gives CASSLLNEQFF.

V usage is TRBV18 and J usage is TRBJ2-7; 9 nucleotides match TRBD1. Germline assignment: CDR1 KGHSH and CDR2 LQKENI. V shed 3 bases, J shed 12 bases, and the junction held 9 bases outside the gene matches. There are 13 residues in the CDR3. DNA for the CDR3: TGTGCCAGCTCACCGGGACAGGGTCTTGACCCGTACTTC. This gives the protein CASSPGQGLDPYF.

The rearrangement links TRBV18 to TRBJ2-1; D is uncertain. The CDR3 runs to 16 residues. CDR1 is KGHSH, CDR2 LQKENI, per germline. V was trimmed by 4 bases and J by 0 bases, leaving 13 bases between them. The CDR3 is CASSRFDTSSYNEQFF. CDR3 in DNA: TGTGCCAGCTCACGGTTCGACACAAGCTCCTACAATGAGCAGTTCTTC.

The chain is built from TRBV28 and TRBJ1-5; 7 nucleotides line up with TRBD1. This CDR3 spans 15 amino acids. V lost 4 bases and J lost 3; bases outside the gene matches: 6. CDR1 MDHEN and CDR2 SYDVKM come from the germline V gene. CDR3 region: CASSSPTGTNQPQHF. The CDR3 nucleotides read TGTGCCAGCAGTTCTCCGACAGGGACCAATCAGCCCCAGCATTTT.

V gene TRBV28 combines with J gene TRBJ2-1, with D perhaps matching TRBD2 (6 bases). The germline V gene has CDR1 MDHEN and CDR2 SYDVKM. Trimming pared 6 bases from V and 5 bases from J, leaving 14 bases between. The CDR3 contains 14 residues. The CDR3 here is CASSRERLDNEQFF. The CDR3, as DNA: TGTGCCAGCAGCCGGGAGCGGCTGGACAATGAGCAGTTCTTC.